This T cell receptor beta chain was sequenced in a study of T cell repertoires in cytomegalovirus infection. The CDR3 runs 15 residues. From germline, CDR1 is DFQATT and CDR2 SNEGSKA (reference sequence). The germline V and J ends were trimmed by 3 bases and 7 bases, with 20 bases remaining between them. This clonotype has a count of ten or more. TCRdb analysed the reads with MiXCR anew, one entry per CDR3 protein. The sample records under 250,000 distinct CDR3 sequences, 10% to 15% being singletons. The J gene is TRBJ2-3, the V gene TRBV20-1; D call uncertain. The sample comprised PBMCs. This sequence was found in a human donor in good health (CMV status not recorded). Some clones in this sample may be carry-over from other donors' samples. The CDR3 bases are TGCAGTGCTAGCCCGATCGTGGCTAGTCAGTATACGCAGTATTTT. This sequence encodes CSASPIVASQYTQYF.